This T cell receptor beta chain was identified in a study of T cell repertoires in cytomegalovirus infection. The CDR3 covers 12 residues. CDR1 is SGHNT, CDR2 YYREEE, per germline (reference sequence). Deletions cut 7 bases from V and 2 bases from J, with 10 bases between. This clonotype was seen many times. Via MiXCR, TCRdb re-called the reads, giving one row per CDR3 protein. Among fewer than 550,000 distinct CDR3 sequences, 11% were seen once, and the ten largest hold roughly a tenth. The sample taken for sequencing was PBMCs. The chain has TRBV5-4 and TRBJ2-7; D unresolved. This receptor was taken from a human donor in good health (CMV status not recorded). Some clones in this sample may be carry-over from other donors' samples. The CDR3 sequence: CASGDGPYEQYF. Here the CDR3 DNA reads TGTGCCAGCGGGGATGGGCCCTACGAGCAGTACTTC.